These 24 T cell receptor beta chains share one sample of origin, sequenced in a study of OX40 agonist ivuxolimab in advanced cancers. Library preparation was by the immunoSEQ multiplex PCR assay. TCRdb's version of the immuneACCESS table is confined to in-frame rearrangements and falls short of the full clone set. An unresolved V gene accounts for under half of the shortfall where checked; the remainder is of unknown origin. The sample data list thousands of clones, and roughly 68% of these were observed just once. The top ten constitute around two fifths of the sample. This material consisted of CD4+ or CD8+ T cells sorted from blood, taken in a trial of the OX40 agonist ivuxolimab. Receptor source: an adult with an advanced solid tumor such as melanoma, head and neck, liver or kidney cancer.

By its share, this clone is medium-sized. The chain has TRBV9 and TRBJ2-1; maybe TRBD2 (5 bases). This CDR3 is 13 amino acids long. Per the germline V gene, CDR1 is SGDLS and CDR2 is YYNGEE. V lost 4 bases to trimming and J lost 8 bases, with 13 bases between them. The DNA of the CDR3 is TGTGCCAGCAGCTTAGCCACTAGTCATGAGCAGTTCTTC. This sequence encodes CASSLATSHEQFF.

This clone is medium-sized in the sample. V is TRBV27 and J is TRBJ2-4; TRBD1 matches at 7 bases. The CDR3 contains 18 residues. Germline CDR1 MNHEY, CDR2 SMNVEV (reference sequence). J gave up 7 bases and V 4 bases, and 19 bases lay outside the gene matches. CDR3 residues: CASSSDPLAHRGRNIQYF. CDR3 nucleotides: TGTGCCAGCAGTTCAGACCCCCTCGCTCACAGGGGACGGAACATTCAGTACTTC.

This clone was detected only once. The gene calls are TRBV5-6 and TRBJ1-4, with D unresolved. There are 11 residues in the CDR3. CDR1 SGHDT and CDR2 YYEEEE come from the germline V gene. V lost 0 bases and J 11 bases, leaving 5 bases between the germline ends. The CDR3 coding sequence is TGTGCCAGCAGCTTGGGGGGTAAACTGTTTTTT. This codes for CASSLGGKLFF. The full variable domain, in which reference TRBV5-6 and TRBJ1-4 provide the parts outside the CDR3, is DAGVTQSPTHLIKTRGQQVTLRCSPKSGHDTVSWYQQALGQGPQFIFQYYEEEERQRGNFPDRFSGHQFPNYSSELNVNALLLGDSALYLCASSLGGKLFFGSGTQLSVL.

This clone was counted only a few times. The chain combines TRBV2 with TRBJ1-5; D not certain. Trimming cost V 6 bases and J 2 bases, with 8 bases left between them. CDR1 SNHLY and CDR2 FYNNEI come from the germline V gene. The CDR3 runs 13 residues. CDR3 sequence reads: CASRKEGNQPQHF. The CDR3 DNA reads as TGTGCCAGCAGAAAAGAGGGCAATCAGCCCCAGCATTTT.

This clone was seen ten or more times. The rearrangement links TRBV7-9 to TRBJ2-1; 7 bases are a match to TRBD2. The CDR3 runs to 13 residues. CDR1 is SEHNR and CDR2 is FQNEAQ in the germline V gene (reference sequence). V shed 0 bases and J 9 bases; nucleotides not matched to a gene: 2. The CDR3 spells CASSLATSFEQFF. CDR3 sequence (DNA): TGTGCCAGCAGCTTAGCGACTAGCTTTGAGCAGTTCTTC. Full variable domain (rest looked up from reference TRBV7-9 and TRBJ2-1): DTGVSQNPRHKITKRGQNVTFRCDPISEHNRLYWYRQTLGQGPEFLTYFQNEAQLEKSRLLSDRFSAERPKGSFSTLEIQRTEQGDSAMYLCASSLATSFEQFFGPGTRLTVL.

The chain has TRBV28 and TRBJ1-1; D call uncertain. The CDR3 totals 15 residues. V lost 3 bases to trimming and J lost 3 bases, with 14 bases between them. Per germline, CDR1 MDHEN and CDR2 SYDVKM. In DNA, the CDR3 is TGTGCCAGCAGTTTCATGGCCGGGTCTGACACTGAAGCTTTCTTT. Translating it yields CASSFMAGSDTEAFF.

The chain couples TRBV6-4 to TRBJ2-3; 8 bases match TRBD1. CDR3 length: 15 amino acids. Germline V CDR1 and CDR2: MRHNA, SNTAGT. The trim removed 4 bases at V and 2 bases at J, leaving 5 bases unmatched. CDR3 nucleotide sequence: TGTGCCAGCAGTGCAGGGGGCACACACACAGATACGCAGTATTTT. Its translation is CASSAGGTHTDTQYF.

This clone was picked up a small number of times. The chain uses TRBV30 and TRBJ1-5; D unresolved. The germline CDR1 and CDR2 sequences are GTSNPN and SVGIG (reference sequence). Trimming took 1 base from V and 6 from J, leaving 13 bases between them. CDR3 size: 14 residues. Written as DNA, the CDR3 is TGTGCCTGGAGTGCCATGGGGTTAGGTCAGCCCCAGCATTTT. Residues: CAWSAMGLGQPQHF. Supplemented by reference TRBV30 and TRBJ1-5, the full variable domain reads SQTIHQWPATLVQPVGSPLSLECTVEGTSNPNLYWYRQAAGRGLQLLFYSVGIGQISSEVPQNLSASRPQDRQFILSSKKLLLSDSGFYLCAWSAMGLGQPQHFGDGTRLSIL.

The CDR3 region is CASSSADRGFRNQPQHF. CDR3 bases: TGTGCCAGCAGTTCGGCCGACAGGGGTTTTCGCAATCAGCCCCAGCATTTT. This chain connects TRBV28 to TRBJ1-5; 8 bases map to TRBD1. CDR3 length: 17 amino acids. The germline V gene has CDR1 MDHEN and CDR2 SYDVKM. The V and J ends lost 4 bases and 2 bases, in that order; junction bases with no gene match: 10. Full variable domain (rest looked up from reference TRBV28 and TRBJ1-5): DVKVTQSSRYLVKRTGEKVFLECVQDMDHENMFWYRQDPGLGLRLIYFSYDVKMKEKGDIPEGYSVSREKKERFSLILESASTNQTSMYLCASSSADRGFRNQPQHFGDGTRLSIL.

V usage is TRBV27 and J usage is TRBJ1-1; D is undetermined. The CDR3 contains 11 residues. The germline V gene encodes CDR1 MNHEY and CDR2 SMNVEV (reference sequence). Trimming removed 3 bases from V and 2 bases from J, with 1 base in between. The CDR3 bases are TGTGCCAGCAGTTTCAACACTGAAGCTTTCTTT. It encodes CASSFNTEAFF.

V is TRBV19 and J is TRBJ1-4, with D perhaps TRBD1 (6 bases). Per germline, CDR1 LNHDA and CDR2 SQIVND (reference sequence). The CDR3 sequence is 18 residues long. V lost 3 bases and J lost 3, with 20 bases in between. The CDR3 bases are TGTGCCAGTAGTATCAAGGTTCACAGGGCCGCGGCTAATGAAAAACTGTTTTTT. Its translation: CASSIKVHRAAANEKLFF. The full variable domain, with the rest looked up from reference TRBV19 and TRBJ1-4, is DGGITQSPKYLFRKEGQNVTLSCEQNLNHDAMYWYRQDPGQGLRLIYYSQIVNDFQKGDIAEGYSVSREKKESFPLTVTSAQKNPTAFYLCASSIKVHRAAANEKLFFGSGTQLSVL.

V gene TRBV7-7 combines with J gene TRBJ2-5, with 8 positions matching TRBD1. The trim removed 5 bases at V and 3 bases at J, leaving 5 bases unmatched. Germline lookup yields CDR1 SSHAT and CDR2 FNYEAQ (reference sequence). This CDR3 region has 14 residues. CDR3 residues: CASSLGQVEETQYF. In DNA form, the CDR3 reads TGTGCCAGCAGCCTGGGACAGGTCGAAGAGACCCAGTACTTC.

The genes are TRBV6-5 and TRBJ2-2; no definite D call. The CDR3 is 12 amino acids. Between the trimmed V and J ends, which lost 9 bases and 2 bases, there was a span of 7 bases. Germline CDR1 reads MNHEY; CDR2 reads SVGAGI. As DNA, the CDR3 is TGTGCCAGTGGAATAAACACCGGGGAGCTGTTTTTT. The encoded protein is CASGINTGELFF.

The chain combines TRBV11-2 with TRBJ2-2; D unresolved. Between the trimmed V and J ends, which lost 1 base and 4 bases, there was a span of 4 bases. This CDR3 region has 13 residues. Germline loops: CDR1 SGHAT, CDR2 FQNNGV. CDR3 coding DNA: TGTGCCAGCAGCTTAGCAGTCACCGGGGAGCTGTTTTTT. Protein: CASSLAVTGELFF.

CDR3 region: CASSNNYEQYF. CDR3 coding DNA: TGTGCCAGCAGCAATAACTACGAGCAGTACTTC. J is TRBJ2-7 and V is TRBV11-2; D is undetermined. Germline assignment: CDR1 SGHAT and CDR2 FQNNGV. The V end was cut by 5 bases, the J end by 3 bases, with 5 bases between. This CDR3 has 11 residues.

This clone turned up a few times. The chain is built from TRBV27 and TRBJ1-1, with D hard to call. Trimming took 2 bases from V and 3 from J, leaving 13 bases between them. Germline CDR1 and CDR2: MNHEY and SMNVEV (reference sequence). The CDR3 is 15 residues long. In nucleotides, the CDR3 is TGTGCCAGCAGTTTACGCGCCACGGGGTACACTGAAGCTTTCTTT. Translating it yields CASSLRATGYTEAFF.

V is TRBV4-1 and J is TRBJ2-5; 10 nucleotides match TRBD2. The closer fit of TRBJ2-7 to the DNA end suggests the J call may be wrong. Germline V lookup: CDR1 MGHRA, CDR2 YSYEKL. The CDR3 sequence is 17 residues long. The CDR3 nucleotides read TGCGCCAGCAGCCAAGTGGACCTACTAGCGGGAAACTACGAGCAGTACTTC. This encodes CASSQVDLLAGNYEQYF.

J is TRBJ2-6 and V is TRBV4-2; TRBD1 matches 8 bases. V lost 7 bases to trimming and J lost 9 bases; unmatched junction nucleotides: 11. Germline V gene sequence: CDR1 LGHNA, CDR2 YNFKEQ. This CDR3 comprises 15 residues. In DNA, the CDR3 is TGTGCCAGCACCCTGTCGGACAGGGAAGGCAACGTCCTGACTTTC. Its protein is CASTLSDREGNVLTF.

CDR3 nucleotides: TGTGCCAGCAGCTTAGAGGGTAGCGGTCCGCCTCAGTTCTTC. This gives the protein CASSLEGSGPPQFF. The chain combines TRBV13 with TRBJ2-1; D possibly corresponds to TRBD2 (6 bases). Germline V lookup: CDR1 PRHDT, CDR2 FYEKMQ (reference sequence). V was cut by 1 base and J by 13 bases, with 17 bases left in between. The CDR3 is 14 residues long.

The chain is built from TRBV30 and TRBJ2-7, with D possibly TRBD1 on 5 matching bases. This CDR3 is built from 15 residues. The V gene's germline CDR1 is GTSNPN and CDR2 SVGIG (reference sequence). Trimming removed 0 bases at V and 2 bases at J, with 14 bases between. CDR3 bases: TGTGCCTGGAGTGTAGGTCTGGGGCTGCCCTACGAGCAGTACTTC. It specifies CAWSVGLGLPYEQYF.

As to this clone: Compared with germline, one end of the junction differs, possibly owing to a read error. The chain is built from TRBV27 and TRBJ1-5, with 7 bases identical to TRBD1. This CDR3 has 13 residues. Germline V lookup: CDR1 MNHEY, CDR2 SMNVEV (reference sequence). CDR3 region: CATSTGAVQPQHF. The CDR3 bases are TGTGCCACCAGTACAGGGGCTGTGCAGCCCCAGCATTTT.

This sequence joins TRBV6-4 and TRBJ2-2, with TRBD1 matching over 9 bases. Germline CDR1 is MRHNA and CDR2 is SNTAGT. The CDR3 consists of 15 residues. J lost 4 bases, V lost 6 bases, and 6 bases had no gene match. CDR3 in amino acids: CASSPTGGGTGELFF. Here the CDR3 DNA reads TGTGCCAGCAGCCCCACAGGGGGCGGCACCGGGGAGCTGTTTTTT.

This clone was seen only a few times. The chain is built from TRBV7-8 and TRBJ2-7; D gene uncertain. The V and J ends lost 5 bases and 1 base respectively, with 6 bases between them. From germline, CDR1 is SGHVS and CDR2 FQNEAQ. The length of the CDR3 is 12 residues. Written as DNA, the CDR3 is TGTGCCAGCAGCCTGAATTCCTACGAGCAGTACTTC. Translating gives CASSLNSYEQYF.

This clone has just one count. The CDR3 DNA sequence: TGTGCCAGCAGGGGGACTAGTAACAATGAGCAGTTCTTC. It translates to CASRGTSNNEQFF. The chain recombines TRBV9 with TRBJ2-1; TRBD2 matches 8 bases. Germline CDR1 is SGDLS and CDR2 is YYNGEE. CDR3 length: 13 residues. V lost 5 bases, J lost 5 bases, and 3 bases stayed unmatched.